Presented here are 21 T cell receptor beta chains from one specimen sequenced in a study of blood T cell repertoires in COVID-19. The assay was immunoSEQ multiplex PCR, and TCRdb's table has in-frame clones only and misses some. The table records a few hundred thousand clones, 80% to 90% of them present only once. The source material was PBMCs or T cells enriched from blood (not recorded which). These receptors were obtained from a man aged 18 to 29 who had recovered from COVID-19.

The chain couples TRBV12-5 to TRBJ1-2, with D hard to call. Germline V gene sequence: CDR1 LGHNT, CDR2 FRNRAP. This CDR3 is built from 13 residues. Trimming stripped 8 bases from V and 4 bases from J, with 14 bases between. In DNA, the CDR3 is TGTGCTAGTTCAACTAGCGGGTCCTATGGCTACACCTTC. Protein sequence: CASSTSGSYGYTF.

The chain recombines TRBV27 with TRBJ1-5, with D perhaps matching TRBD1 (5 bases). V was pared by 5 bases and J by 6 bases, with 14 bases between. The CDR3 length is 14 residues. Germline V gives CDR1 MNHEY, CDR2 SMNVEV (reference sequence). DNA of the CDR3: TGTGCCAGCAGTCCACAAGGCGGGGGTCAGCCCCAGCATTTT. It is translated as CASSPQGGGQPQHF.

This CDR3 is CASSLAPYTQYF. The CDR3, as DNA: TGTGCCAGTAGCCTGGCCCCATATACGCAGTATTTT. The rearrangement links TRBV19 to TRBJ2-3; D is ambiguous. V lost 6 bases to trimming and J lost 7 bases, with 11 bases between them. Germline CDR1 reads LNHDA; CDR2 reads SQIVND (reference sequence). The CDR3 sequence is 12 residues long.

The chain links TRBV20-1 to TRBJ1-1; D remains unclear. This CDR3 comprises 10 residues. Trimming cost V 4 bases and J 11 bases, with 11 bases left between them. CDR1 and CDR2 from the germline V gene are DFQATT and SNEGSKA (reference sequence). The CDR3 DNA sequence: TGCAGTGCTACGGTCCTCGGGGCTTTCTTT. It yields the protein CSATVLGAFF.

The chain joins TRBV7-2 to TRBJ1-2, with 7 bases fitting TRBD1. Germline V lookup: CDR1 SGHTA, CDR2 FQGNSA. The CDR3 loop spans 15 amino acids. The trim removed 5 bases at V and 2 bases at J, leaving 8 bases unmatched. CDR3 region: CASSRQDRPNYGYTF. CDR3 nucleotides: TGTGCCAGCAGCCGTCAGGACAGGCCAAACTATGGCTACACCTTC.

This chain uses TRBV6-2 or TRBV6-3 with TRBJ2-1, with 9 bases identical to TRBD2. CDR1 is MNHEY and CDR2 is SVGEGT in the germline V gene. The CDR3 contains 17 residues. V shed 4 bases and J 1 base; nucleotides not matched to a gene: 8. CDR3 sequence (DNA): TGTGCCAGCAGTTCTCCCGATCTAGCGGGATCCTACAATGAGCAGTTCTTC. It encodes CASSSPDLAGSYNEQFF.

V and J are TRBV6-4 and TRBJ1-2; D is perhaps TRBD1 (5 bases). The germline V and J ends were trimmed by 4 bases and 5 bases, with 11 bases remaining between them. Germline loops: CDR1 MRHNA, CDR2 SNTAGT. CDR3 length: 13 amino acids. CDR3 in amino acids: CASSGDQGYGYTF. The CDR3 bases are TGTGCCAGCAGTGGGGATCAGGGTTATGGCTACACCTTC.

CDR3 sequence: CASSEGENYGYTF. The CDR3 region has the DNA TGTGCCAGCAGCGAGGGGGAGAACTATGGCTACACCTTC. The chain carries TRBV9 and TRBJ1-2, with D possibly matching TRBD1 (6 bases). The CDR3 runs to 13 residues. Germline V gives CDR1 SGDLS, CDR2 YYNGEE. V lost 3 bases and J 2 bases, leaving 8 bases between the germline ends.

The chain carries TRBV25-1 and TRBJ2-7; 8 bases agree with TRBD1. This CDR3 is 14 amino acids long. Germline values: CDR1 MGHDK, CDR2 SYGVNS. Trimming took 2 bases from V and 2 from J; bases not matched to a gene: 2. CDR3 protein: CASSELTGAYEQYF. The CDR3 DNA sequence: TGTGCCAGCAGTGAACTGACAGGGGCCTACGAGCAGTACTTC.

The rearrangement links TRBV30 to TRBJ1-1; D may be TRBD1 (5 bases). The CDR3 has 16 amino acids. The germline gives CDR1 GTSNPN, CDR2 SVGIG (reference sequence). V gave up 3 bases and J gave up 0 bases, with 17 bases separating them. The CDR3 is CAWSETRGLMNTEAFF. For the CDR3, the DNA is TGTGCCTGGAGCGAAACAAGGGGCCTGATGAACACTGAAGCTTTCTTT.

This rearrangement joins TRBV2 to TRBJ1-2; a weak D match, TRBD1 (6 bases). Germline V lookup: CDR1 SNHLY, CDR2 FYNNEI. V lost 4 bases and J lost 2, with 17 bases in between. The CDR3 runs to 16 residues. The CDR3 reads CASSVRTDGGNYGYTF. In nucleotides, the CDR3 is TGTGCCAGCAGTGTGCGGACAGATGGGGGCAACTATGGCTACACCTTC.

The chain links TRBV7-9 to TRBJ2-7; TRBD2 agrees at 11 bases. Trimming took 4 bases from V and 4 from J; bases not matched to a gene: 18. The CDR3 is made up of 19 amino acids. CDR1 is SEHNR, CDR2 FQNEAQ, per germline (reference sequence). The CDR3 loop is CASSSLLVVGTSGSYEQYF. DNA of the CDR3: TGTGCCAGCAGCTCCCTGTTGGTTGTAGGGACTAGCGGAAGTTACGAGCAGTACTTC.

J is TRBJ1-1 and V is TRBV24-1; D gene uncertain. V lost 1 base and J 7 bases, leaving 9 bases between the germline ends. This CDR3 comprises 13 residues. Germline V gives CDR1 KGHDR, CDR2 SFDVKD. The CDR3 sequence: CATSDFPRGEAFF. CDR3 nucleotide sequence: TGTGCCACCAGTGATTTCCCCCGGGGTGAAGCTTTCTTT.

The V and J genes are TRBV4-1 and TRBJ2-2, with D maybe TRBD2 (6 bases). This CDR3 has 16 amino acids. CDR1 is MGHRA and CDR2 is YSYEKL in the germline V gene. Trimming shortened V by 3 bases and J by 4 bases, and 15 bases separated the two germline ends. The CDR3 sequence: CASSHLGGTVTGELFF. Here the CDR3 DNA reads TGCGCCAGCAGCCACCTTGGCGGGACGGTCACCGGGGAGCTGTTTTTT.

The CDR3 loop is CASSRDRGPYNEQFF. CDR3 DNA sequence: TGTGCCAGTAGTAGGGACAGGGGGCCTTACAATGAGCAGTTCTTC. The chain has TRBV19 and TRBJ2-1; 12 bases are a match to TRBD1. With 4 bases clipped from V and 4 bases from J, the junction kept 2 bases outside the gene matches. The CDR3 runs 15 residues. From germline, CDR1 is LNHDA and CDR2 SQIVND (reference sequence).

A single count supports this clone. The V gene is TRBV15, the J gene TRBJ1-2; 7 bases agree with TRBD1. The V gene's germline CDR1 is LNHNV and CDR2 YYDKDF (reference sequence). CDR3 length: 13 residues. Trimming at V came to 4 bases and at J to 8 bases, leaving 7 bases not matched to a gene. CDR3 nucleotides: TGTGCCACCAGCAAAAGCAGGGGGTCCGGCTACACCTTC. Its protein is CATSKSRGSGYTF.

The sample holds one count of this clone. The V and J genes are TRBV6-6 and TRBJ2-7, with TRBD2 matching 9 bases. V trimming: 8 bases; J trimming: 4 bases; junction bases outside the gene matches: 12. CDR1 is MNHNY and CDR2 is SVGAGI in the germline V gene (reference sequence). The CDR3 covers 15 residues. CDR3 in DNA: TGTGCCAGCTTAAACTTAGCGGGAGCATCTTACGAGCAGTACTTC. Protein sequence: CASLNLAGASYEQYF.

V is TRBV5-4 and J is TRBJ2-5; TRBD1 matches 9 bases. The CDR3 is made up of 14 amino acids. CDR1 is SGHNT and CDR2 is YYREEE in the germline V gene (reference sequence). The trim removed 3 bases at V and 5 bases at J, leaving 5 bases unmatched. The CDR3 DNA sequence: TGTGCCAGCAGCTGGAGGACAGGGGTCGAGACCCAGTACTTC. Protein sequence: CASSWRTGVETQYF.

The gene calls are TRBV28 and TRBJ2-7; D gene uncertain. V was shortened by 5 bases and J by 7 bases, with 12 bases between the two germline ends. This CDR3 is 12 amino acids long. Germline CDR1 reads MDHEN; CDR2 reads SYDVKM. The CDR3 region is CASSPLSEEQYF. The DNA for the CDR3 is TGTGCCAGCAGTCCACTGTCTGAAGAGCAGTACTTC. Full variable domain (missing parts from reference TRBV28 and TRBJ2-7): DVKVTQSSRYLVKRTGEKVFLECVQDMDHENMFWYRQDPGLGLRLIYFSYDVKMKEKGDIPEGYSVSREKKERFSLILESASTNQTSMYLCASSPLSEEQYFGPGTRLTVT.

The V call is TRBV18, the J call TRBJ2-1; D call uncertain. Germline assignment: CDR1 KGHSH and CDR2 LQKENI. This CDR3 has 12 amino acids. V was clipped by 5 bases and J by 7 bases, with 9 bases between them. Here the CDR3 DNA reads TGTGCCAGCTCAGGGCAGCAGAATGAGCAGTTCTTC. It is translated as CASSGQQNEQFF.

This chain links TRBV6-5 with TRBJ1-4, with D tentatively TRBD1 (5 bases). V lost 6 bases, J lost 7 bases, and 12 bases lay in between. The CDR3 is 13 residues long. CDR1 is MNHEY and CDR2 is SVGAGI in the germline V gene. CDR3 sequence (DNA): TGTGCCAGCAGCCTCCAGGGTGCTGAAAAACTGTTTTTT. Protein product: CASSLQGAEKLFF.